This TCR beta chain is drawn from a study of blood T cell repertoires in COVID-19 (dated by TCRdb to 2020 to 2022). About the study as a whole: The collaborator samples originated in the United States, Italy and Spain and spanned the acute and convalescent phases of COVID-19. Where HLA class I and class II types were available, the types were taken from metadata supplied by the sample provider, not from assay-based typing. The sample metadata nearly always contained a de-identified subject ID, COVID-19 status, age in years and sex. Samples were obtained from the ongoing ImmuneRACE study (first 160 participants) and from some 1,200 subjects provided by 6 global collaborators. The prospective study material was composed of cDNA or gDNA derived from T cells, B-cell-depleted T cells, or PBMCs. The repertoires were released in a freely available public database meant as a resource for research on the immune response to SARS-CoV-2. Subjects who had been exposed to COVID-19, were actively infected with it, or had recovered from it provided the deeply sampled blood TCRbeta repertoires that made up the dataset.

The immunoSEQ Assay, a bias-controlled multiplex PCR, was used to amplify TCRbeta CDR3 regions from genomic DNA. As for the original processing: Within the assay, amplification of reference gene primers was used to estimate how many nucleated cells each sample contained. To quantify the absolute abundance of each unique TCRbeta CDR3 rearrangement, sequence reads were collapsed and filtered. Productive Simpson clonality was computed per sample as the square root of Simpson's diversity index over productive rearrangements. TCRdb holds this immuneACCESS table with in-frame rearrangements only. Some clones are missing; in checked studies, unresolved V genes explain under half, and the rest has no known cause. That table gives V, J and clone size, and the DNA gave D and trimming. Across this sample there are about 120,000 clones, with 81% seen only once. The ten largest clones capture more than 3% of the sample.

To note about this clone: Which antigen it targets is not known. It has no much larger one-base neighbor in the sample; base qualities were not kept.

Collaborating institutions collected whole blood in K2EDTA tubes following their own protocols. For TCRbeta analysis, collaborators shipped samples as frozen whole blood, isolated PBMCs, or DNA extracted from either of those sample types. A distance of 5 bases separates the germline ends of V and J, which lose 2 bases and 7 bases respectively. CDR1 MDHEN and CDR2 SYDVKM were looked up in the germline V gene. Its CDR3 holds 11 amino acids, cysteine through phenylalanine. This entry keeps only the CDR3 DNA: 33 bases, framed from base 1. The paper as a whole reports these results and caveats: The amount of clinical and demographic metadata varied by source and participant and was provided uncurated.

This TCR was recovered from a woman aged 50 to 60 with acute or convalescent COVID-19. The chain is made from TRBV28 and TRBJ1-1; the D gene is not confidently resolved. Sequencing used peripheral blood. The sequence in DNA is TGTGCCAGCAGTTTAACGGTTGAAGCTTTCTTT. It codes for CASSLTVEAFF.